This TCR beta chain was captured by sequencing in a study of molecular identifiers for immune sequencing clone quantification. CDR3 length: 14 amino acids. CDR1 is MNHEY, CDR2 SMNVEV, per germline (reference sequence). The V and J ends lost 0 bases and 0 bases respectively, with 5 bases between them. Study observations and caveats: Single-cell amounts of spiked Jurkat TCR RNA were reportedly detectable among over 750,000 naive cells.

TCRdb re-derived calls from the PCR reads in MiXCR, one entry per CDR3 protein. The sample carries about half a million distinct CDR3 sequences, roughly 26% recorded once. This clonotype was observed a handful of times. Its antigen is unidentified. This sequence was found in a human donor in good health. Some libraries in this study had Jurkat cell RNA spiked in. Sequences were obtained from naive CD8+ T cells from blood, with Jurkat cell RNA spiked in. Noted subset: FACS-sorted CD8+CD4-CCR7+CD45RA+ naive T cells. This chain joins TRBV27 and TRBJ1-1, with D unclear. The CDR3 loop is CASSLSSVNTEAFF. Here the CDR3 DNA reads TGTGCCAGCAGTTTATCGTCAGTGAACACTGAAGCTTTCTTT.